A selection of T cell receptor beta chains follows, all from one sample in a study of human T cells and chemical hapten exposure. TCRdb called the RACE reads again in MiXCR, with one record for every CDR3 protein. The sample lists under 95,000 distinct CDR3 sequences, roughly 8.5% seen once, with around 3% in the top ten. Sequencing was performed on whole blood. Receptor source: a female donor in good health. Some clones in this sample may be carry-over from other donors' samples. The CDR3 runs from the conserved cysteine through the conserved F or W. Fields, in order: clone size, J gene, V gene, CDR3 protein. Clone size is shown for a subset of rows, as once, few, many or a class of expanded clone.

>few|TRBJ2-5|TRBV3-1
CASSQDRGLETQYF
>few|TRBJ1-2|TRBV6-6
CASIKDRSNYGYTF
>few|TRBJ2-5|TRBV5-1
CASSGTGGETQYF
>many|TRBJ2-7|TRBV20-1
CSARTGYEQYF
>few|TRBJ2-2|TRBV7-2
CASSLVGLPTGELFF
>many|TRBJ2-1|TRBV7-9
CASSPQGALGNEQFF
>.|TRBJ2-4|TRBV7-2
CASSLRLAVTKNIQYF
>many|TRBJ1-1|TRBV6-1
CASSELSDTEAFF
>few|TRBJ2-2|TRBV11-2
CASSLVGTAPRTNTGELFF
>many|TRBJ1-1|TRBV9
CASSKVGTTEAFF
>.|TRBJ1-1|TRBV10-3
CAIRTGQGGTEAFF
>.|TRBJ2-7|TRBV2
CASNRQTSYEQYF
>.|TRBJ2-3|TRBV7-2
CASSWGRPTDTQYF